Listed below are T cell receptor beta chains from one sample, sequenced in a study of T cell responses to AZD1222 COVID-19 vaccine. Clones were sequenced by immunoSEQ multiplex PCR, and TCRdb holds only the in-frame ones, with some missing. This sample yields about 150,000 clones, of which 85% to 95% are seen a single time; around 5% belongs to the top ten. Specimen: peripheral blood, collected on day 0 of AZD1222 vaccination. The receptors derive from an adult in good health. Both conserved end residues are trimmed from each CDR3. The order of the fields is CDR3 protein, V gene.

SARTGGQGPQH	TRBV29-1
ASSSSSTSNEKLF	TRBV7-9
ASSRVFTNEKLF	TRBV6-5
ASSYSTLSGNTIY	TRBV6-6
ASSPGTDYGYT	TRBV18
ASSFRLAGDYEQY	TRBV5-1
ASSVGAGYSNQPQH	TRBV9
ASSLGDRVIAEQY	TRBV28
ASSYRRIHGYT	TRBV6-2/TRBV6-3
ASSPRTYQETQY	TRBV5-1
ASSPTGTSYEQY	TRBV7-9
ASSQLRDTSNTGELF	TRBV23-1
SASSQGDLNQPQH	TRBV20-1
ASSPGGNYEQY	TRBV7-8
AWSGRRLTNYGYT	TRBV30
ASSQSGGNYGYT	TRBV3-1/TRBV3-2
ASSQETSQGGTDTQY	TRBV4-2
ASSLRQGWTEAF	TRBV11-2
ASSLRPTDTQY	TRBV5-6
ASSSSGRPDEQF	TRBV11-2
SVVYSTGELF	TRBV29-1
ASSFISDTQY	TRBV12-3/TRBV12-4
ASSPQGAGMNTEAF	TRBV3-1/TRBV3-2
ASSQGRAF	TRBV14
ASSPGTGGHSGNTIY	TRBV7-6
ASSKGGNQPQH	TRBV28